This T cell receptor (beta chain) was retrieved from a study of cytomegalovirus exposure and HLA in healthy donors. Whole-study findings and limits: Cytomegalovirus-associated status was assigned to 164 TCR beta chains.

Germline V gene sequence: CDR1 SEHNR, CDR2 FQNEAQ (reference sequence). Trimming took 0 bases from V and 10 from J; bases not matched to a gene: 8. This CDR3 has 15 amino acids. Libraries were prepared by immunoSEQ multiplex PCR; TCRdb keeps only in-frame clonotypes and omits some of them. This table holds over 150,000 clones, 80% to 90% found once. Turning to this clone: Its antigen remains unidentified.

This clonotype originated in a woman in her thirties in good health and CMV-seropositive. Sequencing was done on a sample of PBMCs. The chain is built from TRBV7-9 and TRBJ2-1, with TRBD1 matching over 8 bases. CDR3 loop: CASSLALDRVGEQFF. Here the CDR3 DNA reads TGTGCCAGCAGCTTAGCCTTGGACAGGGTCGGAGAGCAGTTCTTC. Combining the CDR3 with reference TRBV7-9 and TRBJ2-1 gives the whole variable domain DTGVSQNPRHKITKRGQNVTFRCDPISEHNRLYWYRQTLGQGPEFLTYFQNEAQLEKSRLLSDRFSAERPKGSFSTLEIQRTEQGDSAMYLCASSLALDRVGEQFFGPGTRLTVL.